This entry features one T cell receptor (beta chain) sequence. Its antigen is unknown. This entry is derived from a study of cytomegalovirus exposure and HLA in healthy donors. Notes on the study in general: In a later analysis, HLA-associated TCR beta chains were more clonally expanded than equally common others.

This CDR3 is 15 amino acids long. Germline V lookup: CDR1 SGHAT, CDR2 FQNNGV. Deletions cut 9 bases from V and 2 bases from J, with 14 bases between. Donors counted as nominally healthy when sampled, yet unrecorded immune exposures were likely. It was with 60 Vbeta and 13 Jbeta primers that the PCR ran. The assay was immunoSEQ multiplex PCR, and TCRdb's table has in-frame clones only and misses some. The repertoire holds roughly 100,000 clones, approximately 85% seen once, with about 3.7% in the top ten. The TCR sequence derives from a man under 40 in good health and CMV-seronegative. The sample taken for sequencing was PBMCs. The V gene is TRBV11-2, the J gene TRBJ2-6; the D gene is possibly TRBD1 (6 bases). The CDR3 DNA reads as TGTGCCAGTAGCAGGGGCCCCACTGGGGCCAACGTCCTGACTTTC. It yields the protein CASSRGPTGANVLTF.